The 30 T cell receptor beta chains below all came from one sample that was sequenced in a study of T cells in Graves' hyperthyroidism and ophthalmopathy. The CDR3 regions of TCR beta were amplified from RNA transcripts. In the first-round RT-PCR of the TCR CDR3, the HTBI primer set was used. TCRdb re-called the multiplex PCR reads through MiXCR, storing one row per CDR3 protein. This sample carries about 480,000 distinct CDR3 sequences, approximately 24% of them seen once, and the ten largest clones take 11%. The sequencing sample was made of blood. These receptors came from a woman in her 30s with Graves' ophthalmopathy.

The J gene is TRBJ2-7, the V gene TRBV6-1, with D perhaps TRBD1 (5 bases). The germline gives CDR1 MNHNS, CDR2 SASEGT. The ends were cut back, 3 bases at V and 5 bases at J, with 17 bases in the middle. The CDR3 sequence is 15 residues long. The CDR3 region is CASSERRGGSDEQYF. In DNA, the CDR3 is TGTGCCAGCAGTGAGCGAAGGGGTGGCAGCGACGAGCAGTACTTC.

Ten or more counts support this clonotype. CDR3 sequence: CASSPDRNDDTQYF. The CDR3 DNA sequence: TGCGCCAGCAGCCCGGACCGCAATGATGATACGCAGTATTTT. V usage is TRBV5-1 and J usage is TRBJ2-3, with D unresolved. V was cut by 4 bases and J by 6 bases, with 15 bases left in between. The CDR3 contains 14 residues. The germline gives CDR1 SGHRS, CDR2 YFSETQ.

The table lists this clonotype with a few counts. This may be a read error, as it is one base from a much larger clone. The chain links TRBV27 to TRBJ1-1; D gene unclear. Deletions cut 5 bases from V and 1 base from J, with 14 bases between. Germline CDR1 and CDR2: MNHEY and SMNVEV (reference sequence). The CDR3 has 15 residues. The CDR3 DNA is TGTGCCAGCAGTCTCTGGGCAGCGGGGAACACTGAAGCTTTCTTT. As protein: CASSLWAAGNTEAFF.

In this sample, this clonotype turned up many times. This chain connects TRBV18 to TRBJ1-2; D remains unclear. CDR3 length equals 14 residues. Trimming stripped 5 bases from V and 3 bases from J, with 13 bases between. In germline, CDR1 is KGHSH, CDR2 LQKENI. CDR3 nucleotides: TGTGCCAGCTCAAAGGCGGAGGGTGACTATGGCTACACCTTC. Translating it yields CASSKAEGDYGYTF.

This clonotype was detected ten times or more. The CDR3 sequence: CASSQGQVVINQPQHF. DNA for the CDR3: TGCGCCAGCAGCCAAGGACAGGTAGTTATCAATCAGCCCCAGCATTTT. The chain recombines TRBV4-1 with TRBJ1-5, with D perhaps TRBD1 (6 bases). CDR1 and CDR2 (germline): MGHRA, YSYEKL. This CDR3 has 16 amino acids. Trimming stripped 1 base from V and 3 bases from J, with 13 bases between.

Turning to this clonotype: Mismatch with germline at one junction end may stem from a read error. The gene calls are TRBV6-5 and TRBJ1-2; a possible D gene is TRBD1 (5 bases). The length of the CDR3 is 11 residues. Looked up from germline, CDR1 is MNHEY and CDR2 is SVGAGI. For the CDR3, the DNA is TGTGCCAGCAGTTACCTGGGACGGGCGTACTTC. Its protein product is CASSYLGRAYF.

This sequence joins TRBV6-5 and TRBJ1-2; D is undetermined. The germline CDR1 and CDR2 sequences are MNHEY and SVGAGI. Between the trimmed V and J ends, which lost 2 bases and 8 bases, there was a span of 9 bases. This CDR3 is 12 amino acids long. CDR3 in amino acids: CASSYKSGGYTF. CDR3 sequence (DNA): TGTGCCAGCAGTTACAAGAGTGGAGGCTACACCTTC.

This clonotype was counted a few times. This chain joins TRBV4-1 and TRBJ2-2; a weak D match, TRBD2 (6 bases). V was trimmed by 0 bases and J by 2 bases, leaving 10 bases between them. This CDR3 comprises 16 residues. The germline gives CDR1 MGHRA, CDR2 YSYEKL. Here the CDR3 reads CASSQDWRGNTGELFF. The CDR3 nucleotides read TGCGCCAGCAGCCAAGATTGGCGGGGAAACACCGGGGAGCTGTTTTTT.

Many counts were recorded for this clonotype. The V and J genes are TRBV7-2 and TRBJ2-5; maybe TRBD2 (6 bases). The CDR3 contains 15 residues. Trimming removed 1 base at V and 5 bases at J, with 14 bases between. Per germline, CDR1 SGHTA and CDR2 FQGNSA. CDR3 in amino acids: CASSLGRGARETQYF. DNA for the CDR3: TGTGCCAGCAGCTTAGGGCGCGGGGCCCGGGAGACCCAGTACTTC. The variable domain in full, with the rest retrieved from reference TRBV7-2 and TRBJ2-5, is GAGVSQSPSNKVTEKGKDVELRCDPISGHTALYWYRQSLGQGLEFLIYFQGNSAPDKSGLPSDRFSAERTGGSVSTLTIQRTQQEDSAVYLCASSLGRGARETQYFGPGTRLLVL.

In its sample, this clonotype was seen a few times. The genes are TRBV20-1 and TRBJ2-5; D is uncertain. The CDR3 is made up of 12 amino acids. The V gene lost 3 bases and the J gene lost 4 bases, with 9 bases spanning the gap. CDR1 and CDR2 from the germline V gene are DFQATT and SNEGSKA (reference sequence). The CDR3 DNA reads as TGCAGTGCTAGGCAGTTAGGAGAGACCCAGTACTTC. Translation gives CSARQLGETQYF.

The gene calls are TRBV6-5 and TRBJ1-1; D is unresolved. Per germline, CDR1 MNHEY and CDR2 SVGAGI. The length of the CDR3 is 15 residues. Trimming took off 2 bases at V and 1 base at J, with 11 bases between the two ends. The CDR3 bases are TGTGCCAGCAGTTACAGCCGGGTACGGAACACTGAAGCTTTCTTT. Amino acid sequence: CASSYSRVRNTEAFF.

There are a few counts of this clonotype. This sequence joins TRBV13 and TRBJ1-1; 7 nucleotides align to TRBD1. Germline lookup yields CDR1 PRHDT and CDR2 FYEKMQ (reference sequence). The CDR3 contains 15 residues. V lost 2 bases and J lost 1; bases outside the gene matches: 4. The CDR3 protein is CASSLTGVKNTEAFF. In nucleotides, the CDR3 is TGTGCCAGCAGCTTAACAGGGGTAAAGAACACTGAAGCTTTCTTT.

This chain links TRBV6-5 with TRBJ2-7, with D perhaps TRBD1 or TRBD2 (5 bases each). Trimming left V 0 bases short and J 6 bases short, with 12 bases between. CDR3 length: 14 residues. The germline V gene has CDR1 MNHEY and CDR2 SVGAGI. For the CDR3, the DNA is TGTGCCAGCAGTTACTCTAGCAGGGCGGGCGAGCAGTACTTC. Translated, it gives CASSYSSRAGEQYF.

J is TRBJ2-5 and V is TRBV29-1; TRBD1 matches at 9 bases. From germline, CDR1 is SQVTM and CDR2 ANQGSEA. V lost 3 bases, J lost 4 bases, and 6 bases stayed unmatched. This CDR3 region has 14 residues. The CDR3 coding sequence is TGCAGCGTTGAGGGGACAGGGAAAGGAGAGACCCAGTACTTC. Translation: CSVEGTGKGETQYF.

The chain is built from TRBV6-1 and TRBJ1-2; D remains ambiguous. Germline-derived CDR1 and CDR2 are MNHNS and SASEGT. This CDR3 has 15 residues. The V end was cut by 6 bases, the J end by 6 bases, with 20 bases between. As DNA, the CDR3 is TGTGCCAGCAGCCGCAGGAGCTCACGGGTGGATGGCTACACCTTC. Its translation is CASSRRSSRVDGYTF.

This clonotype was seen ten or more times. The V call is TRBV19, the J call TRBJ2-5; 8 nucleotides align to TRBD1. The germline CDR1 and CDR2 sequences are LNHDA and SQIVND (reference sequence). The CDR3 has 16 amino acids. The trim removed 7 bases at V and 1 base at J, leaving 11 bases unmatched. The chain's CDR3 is CASIWAGTGLQETQYF. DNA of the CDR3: TGTGCCAGTATCTGGGCCGGGACAGGCCTCCAAGAGACCCAGTACTTC.

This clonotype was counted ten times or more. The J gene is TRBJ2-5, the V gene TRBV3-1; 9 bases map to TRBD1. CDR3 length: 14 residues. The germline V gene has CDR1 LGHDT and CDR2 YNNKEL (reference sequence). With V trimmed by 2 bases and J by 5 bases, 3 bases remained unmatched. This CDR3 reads CASSQWDRVETQYF. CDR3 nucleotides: TGTGCCAGCAGCCAATGGGACAGGGTTGAGACCCAGTACTTC.

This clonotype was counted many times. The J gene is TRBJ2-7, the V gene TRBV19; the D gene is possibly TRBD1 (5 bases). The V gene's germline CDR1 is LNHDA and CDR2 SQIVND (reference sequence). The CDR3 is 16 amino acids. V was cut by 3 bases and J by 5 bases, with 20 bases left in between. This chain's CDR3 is CASSIGHSSLFHEQYF. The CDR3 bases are TGTGCCAGTAGTATTGGACATTCTTCCCTTTTCCACGAGCAGTACTTC.

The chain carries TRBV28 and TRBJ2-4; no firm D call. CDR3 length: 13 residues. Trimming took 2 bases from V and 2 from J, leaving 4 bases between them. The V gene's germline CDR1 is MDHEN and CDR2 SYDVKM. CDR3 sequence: CASSLGPKNIQYF. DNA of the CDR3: TGTGCCAGCAGTTTAGGGCCCAAAAACATTCAGTACTTC.

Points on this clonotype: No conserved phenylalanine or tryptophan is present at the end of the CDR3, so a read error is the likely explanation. The CDR3 sequence is CASSNERLVGELFL. DNA of the CDR3: TGTGCCAGCAGTAACGAGAGACTGGTCGGGGAGCTGTTTCTT. The rearrangement uses TRBV6-5 and TRBJ2-2; D gene ambiguous. This CDR3 is 14 amino acids long. Germline V gives CDR1 MNHEY, CDR2 SVGAGI. Trimming left V 5 bases short and J 7 bases short, with 14 bases between.

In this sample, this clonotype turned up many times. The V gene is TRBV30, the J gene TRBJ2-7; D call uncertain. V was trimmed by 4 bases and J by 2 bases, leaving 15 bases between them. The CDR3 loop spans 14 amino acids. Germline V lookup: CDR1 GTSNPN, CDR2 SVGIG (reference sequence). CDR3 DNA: TGTGCCTGGACAATGGGTGGTTACGCCTACGAGCAGTACTTC. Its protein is CAWTMGGYAYEQYF. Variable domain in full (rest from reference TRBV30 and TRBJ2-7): SQTIHQWPATLVQPVGSPLSLECTVEGTSNPNLYWYRQAAGRGLQLLFYSVGIGQISSEVPQNLSASRPQDRQFILSSKKLLLSDSGFYLCAWTMGGYAYEQYFGPGTRLTVT.

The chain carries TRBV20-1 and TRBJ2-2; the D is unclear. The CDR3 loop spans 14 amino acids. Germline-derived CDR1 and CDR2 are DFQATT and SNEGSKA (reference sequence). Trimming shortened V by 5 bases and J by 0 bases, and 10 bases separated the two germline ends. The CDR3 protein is CSAYQPANTGELFF. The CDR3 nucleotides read TGCAGTGCTTACCAACCCGCGAACACCGGGGAGCTGTTTTTT.

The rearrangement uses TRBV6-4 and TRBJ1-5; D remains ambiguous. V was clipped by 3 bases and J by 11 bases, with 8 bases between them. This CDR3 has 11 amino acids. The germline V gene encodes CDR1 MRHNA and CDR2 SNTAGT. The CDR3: CASSEPTAQHF. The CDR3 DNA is TGTGCCAGCAGTGAACCCACAGCCCAGCATTTT.

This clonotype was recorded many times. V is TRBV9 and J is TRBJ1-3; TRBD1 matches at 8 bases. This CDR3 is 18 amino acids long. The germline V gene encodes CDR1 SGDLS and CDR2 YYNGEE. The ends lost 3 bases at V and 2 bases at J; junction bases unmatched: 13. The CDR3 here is CASSERTGKSLAGNTIYF. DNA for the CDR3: TGTGCCAGCAGCGAGAGGACAGGGAAAAGTCTCGCTGGAAACACCATATATTTT. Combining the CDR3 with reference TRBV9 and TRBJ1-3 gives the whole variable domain DSGVTQTPKHLITATGQRVTLRCSPRSGDLSVYWYQQSLDQGLQFLIQYYNGEERAKGNILERFSAQQFPDLHSELNLSSLELGDSALYFCASSERTGKSLAGNTIYFGEGSWLTVV.

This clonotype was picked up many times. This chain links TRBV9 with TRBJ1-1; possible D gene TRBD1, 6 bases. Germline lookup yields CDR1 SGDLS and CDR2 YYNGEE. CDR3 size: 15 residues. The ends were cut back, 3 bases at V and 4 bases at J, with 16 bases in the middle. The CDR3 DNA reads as TGTGCCAGCAGCGAGTGGTTGGGGGCTAGCACTGAAGCTTTCTTT. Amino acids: CASSEWLGASTEAFF.

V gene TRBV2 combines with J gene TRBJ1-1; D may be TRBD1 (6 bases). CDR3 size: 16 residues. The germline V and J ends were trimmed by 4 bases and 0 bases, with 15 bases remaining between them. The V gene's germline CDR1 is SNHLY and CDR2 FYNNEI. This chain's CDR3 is CASSVLLGGLNTEAFF. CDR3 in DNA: TGTGCCAGCAGTGTCTTATTGGGGGGCTTGAACACTGAAGCTTTCTTT.

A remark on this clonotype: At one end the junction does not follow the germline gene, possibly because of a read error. The CDR3 is CASSLRISGNTTYF. DNA of the CDR3: TGTGCCAGCAGCTTGCGGATCTCTGGAAACACCACATATTTT. V usage is TRBV13 and J usage is TRBJ1-3; the D is unclear. The CDR3 is made up of 14 amino acids. Germline V CDR1 and CDR2: PRHDT, FYEKMQ (reference sequence).

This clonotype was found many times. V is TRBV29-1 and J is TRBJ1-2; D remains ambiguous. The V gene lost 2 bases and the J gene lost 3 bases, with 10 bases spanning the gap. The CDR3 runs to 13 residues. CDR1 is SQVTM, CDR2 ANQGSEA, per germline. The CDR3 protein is CSVESDGDYGYTF. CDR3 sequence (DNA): TGCAGCGTTGAATCCGACGGCGACTATGGCTACACCTTC.

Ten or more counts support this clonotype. Here the CDR3 reads CASSEGQAGTEAFF. The CDR3 DNA is TGTGCCAGCAGTGAGGGACAGGCCGGCACTGAAGCTTTCTTT. The chain uses TRBV25-1 and TRBJ1-1, with 8 bases lining up with TRBD1. J gave up 4 bases and V 3 bases, and 4 bases lay outside the gene matches. The CDR3 contains 14 residues. Germline CDR1 MGHDK, CDR2 SYGVNS.

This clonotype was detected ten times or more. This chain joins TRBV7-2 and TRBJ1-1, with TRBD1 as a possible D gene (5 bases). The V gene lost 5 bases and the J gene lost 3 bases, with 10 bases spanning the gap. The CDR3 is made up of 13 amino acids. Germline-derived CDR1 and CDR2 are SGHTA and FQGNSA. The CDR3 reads CASSRQSDTEAFF. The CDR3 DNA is TGTGCCAGCAGCCGACAGTCCGACACTGAAGCTTTCTTT.